This T cell receptor beta chain was sequenced in a study of CD8 T cells in Susac syndrome. Sequencing of TCR beta was performed on blood CD8+ T cells and on blood CD4+ T cells. When the RNA was reverse transcribed, random hexamers were used with an input of about 0.5 to 1 ug. Multiplex PCR with immunoSEQ amplified the TCR beta CDR3 across 54 Vbeta and 13 Jbeta. MiXCR, run by TCRdb on the immunoSEQ multiplex PCR reads, gives a single entry per CDR3 protein. The sample includes 180,000 or so distinct CDR3 sequences, around 94% of them seen just once. The CDR3 spans 14 residues. The V end was cut by 0 bases, the J end by 3 bases, with 12 bases between. CDR1 is DFQATT, CDR2 SNEGSKA, per germline (reference sequence).

The sample taken for sequencing was CD4+ T cells from PBMCs. V usage is TRBV20-1 and J usage is TRBJ2-7; D may be TRBD2 (7 bases). This sequence originates from a human donor in good health. The chain's CDR3 is CSARDGRGSYEQYF. DNA for the CDR3: TGCAGTGCTAGAGATGGGAGGGGGAGCTACGAGCAGTACTTC.